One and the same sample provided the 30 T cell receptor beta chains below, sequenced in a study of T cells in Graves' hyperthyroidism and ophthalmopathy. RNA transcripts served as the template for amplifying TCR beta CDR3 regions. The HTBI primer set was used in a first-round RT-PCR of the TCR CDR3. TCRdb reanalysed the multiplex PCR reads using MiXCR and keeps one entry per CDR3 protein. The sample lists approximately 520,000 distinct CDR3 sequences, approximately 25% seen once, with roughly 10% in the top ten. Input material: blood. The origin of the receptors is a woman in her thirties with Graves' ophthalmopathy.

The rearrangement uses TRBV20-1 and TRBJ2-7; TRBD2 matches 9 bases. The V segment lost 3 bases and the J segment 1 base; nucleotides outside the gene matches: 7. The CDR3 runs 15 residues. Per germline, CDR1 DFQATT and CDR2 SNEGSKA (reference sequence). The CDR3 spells CSASSGSGRSYEQYF. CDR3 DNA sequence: TGCAGTGCTAGTTCCGGAAGCGGGAGGTCCTACGAGCAGTACTTC.

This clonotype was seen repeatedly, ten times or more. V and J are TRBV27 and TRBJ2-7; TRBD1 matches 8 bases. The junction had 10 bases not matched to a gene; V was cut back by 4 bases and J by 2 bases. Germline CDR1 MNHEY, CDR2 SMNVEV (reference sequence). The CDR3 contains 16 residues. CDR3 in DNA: TGTGCCAGCAGTTCCGAGACAGGGGCCGTACCCTACGAGCAGTACTTC. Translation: CASSSETGAVPYEQYF.

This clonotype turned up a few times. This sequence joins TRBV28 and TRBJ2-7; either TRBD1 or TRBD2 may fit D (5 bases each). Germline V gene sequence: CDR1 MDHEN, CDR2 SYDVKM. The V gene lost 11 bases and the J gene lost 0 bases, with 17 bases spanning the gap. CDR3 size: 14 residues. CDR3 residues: CAAGGGFLSYEQYF. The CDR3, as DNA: TGTGCCGCTGGGGGTGGCTTCCTCTCCTACGAGCAGTACTTC.

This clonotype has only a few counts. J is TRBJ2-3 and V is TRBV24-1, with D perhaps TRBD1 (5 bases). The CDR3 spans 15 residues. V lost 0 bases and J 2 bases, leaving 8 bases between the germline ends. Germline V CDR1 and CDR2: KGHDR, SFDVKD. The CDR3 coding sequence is TGTGCCACCAGTGATTTGAAAGGGGTCACAGATACGCAGTATTTT. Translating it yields CATSDLKGVTDTQYF.

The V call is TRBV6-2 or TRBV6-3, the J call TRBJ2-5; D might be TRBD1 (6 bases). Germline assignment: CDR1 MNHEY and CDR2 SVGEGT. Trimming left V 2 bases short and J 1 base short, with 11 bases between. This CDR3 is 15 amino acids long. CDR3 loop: CASSYGVGGQETQYF. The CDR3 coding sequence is TGTGCCAGCAGTTACGGGGTAGGGGGCCAAGAGACCCAGTACTTC.

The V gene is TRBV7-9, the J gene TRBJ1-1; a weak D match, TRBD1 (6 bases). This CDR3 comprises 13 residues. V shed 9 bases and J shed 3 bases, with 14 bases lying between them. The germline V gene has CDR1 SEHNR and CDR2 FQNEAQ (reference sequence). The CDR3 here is CASRTVTDTEAFF. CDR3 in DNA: TGTGCCAGTAGGACAGTGACTGACACTGAAGCTTTCTTT.

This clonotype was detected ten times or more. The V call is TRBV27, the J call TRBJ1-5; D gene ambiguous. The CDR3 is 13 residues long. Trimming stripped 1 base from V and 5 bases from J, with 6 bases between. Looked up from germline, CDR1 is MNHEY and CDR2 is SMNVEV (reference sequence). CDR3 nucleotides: TGTGCCAGCAGTTTATGGGCAGATCAGCCCCAGCATTTT. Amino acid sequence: CASSLWADQPQHF.

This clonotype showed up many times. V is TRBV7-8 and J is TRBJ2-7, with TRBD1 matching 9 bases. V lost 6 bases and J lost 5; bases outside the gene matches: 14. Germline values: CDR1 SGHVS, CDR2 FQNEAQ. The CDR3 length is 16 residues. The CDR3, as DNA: TGTGCCAGCAGTTATACAGGGGGCGCGGGGTTAAACGAGCAGTACTTC. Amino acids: CASSYTGGAGLNEQYF.

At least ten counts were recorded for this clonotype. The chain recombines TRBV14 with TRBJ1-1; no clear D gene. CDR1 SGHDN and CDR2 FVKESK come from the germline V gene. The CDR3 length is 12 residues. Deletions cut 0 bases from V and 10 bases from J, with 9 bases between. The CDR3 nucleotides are TGTGCCAGCAGCCAAGATCGTCTTGGAGCTTTCTTT. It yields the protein CASSQDRLGAFF.

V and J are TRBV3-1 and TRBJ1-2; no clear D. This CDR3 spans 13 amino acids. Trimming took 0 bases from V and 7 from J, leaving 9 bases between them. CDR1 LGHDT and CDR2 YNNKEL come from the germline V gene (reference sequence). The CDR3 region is CASSQDVLGGYTF. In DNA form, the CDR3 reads TGTGCCAGCAGCCAAGACGTCCTAGGTGGCTACACCTTC.

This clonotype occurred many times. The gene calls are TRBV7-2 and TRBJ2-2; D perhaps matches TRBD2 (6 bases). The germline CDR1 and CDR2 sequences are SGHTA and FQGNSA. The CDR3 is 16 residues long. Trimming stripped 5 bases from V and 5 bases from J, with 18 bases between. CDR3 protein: CASSPRGSSQTGELFF. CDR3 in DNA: TGTGCCAGCAGCCCGCGGGGATCTAGTCAAACCGGGGAGCTGTTTTTT.

The CDR3 loop reads CASSHPTDTQYF. CDR3 nucleotide sequence: TGCGCCAGCAGCCACCCCACAGATACGCAGTATTTT. The chain uses TRBV4-1 and TRBJ2-3, with D hard to call. Germline values: CDR1 MGHRA, CDR2 YSYEKL. Between the trimmed V and J ends, which lost 3 bases and 2 bases, there was a span of 3 bases. The CDR3 sequence is 12 residues long.

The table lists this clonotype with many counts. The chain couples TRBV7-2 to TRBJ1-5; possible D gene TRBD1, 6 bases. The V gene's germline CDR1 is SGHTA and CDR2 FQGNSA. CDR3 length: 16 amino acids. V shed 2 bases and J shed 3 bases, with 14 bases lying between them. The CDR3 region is CASSLTLTGFNQPQHF. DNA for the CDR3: TGTGCCAGCAGCTTAACCCTAACAGGGTTCAATCAGCCCCAGCATTTT.

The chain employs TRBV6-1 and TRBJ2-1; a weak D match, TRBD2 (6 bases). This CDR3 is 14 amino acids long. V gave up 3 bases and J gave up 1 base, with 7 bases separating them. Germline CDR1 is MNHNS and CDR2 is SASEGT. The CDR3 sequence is CASSEAGSYNEQFF. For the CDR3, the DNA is TGTGCCAGCAGTGAGGCGGGGTCCTACAATGAGCAGTTCTTC.

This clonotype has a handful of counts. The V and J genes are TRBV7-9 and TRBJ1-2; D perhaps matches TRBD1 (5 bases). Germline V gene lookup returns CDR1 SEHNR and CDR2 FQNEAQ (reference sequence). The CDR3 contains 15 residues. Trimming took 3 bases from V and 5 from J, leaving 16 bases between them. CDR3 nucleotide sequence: TGTGCCAGCAGCTTGGGGCGGCCGGGGAAGTATGGCTACACCTTC. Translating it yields CASSLGRPGKYGYTF.

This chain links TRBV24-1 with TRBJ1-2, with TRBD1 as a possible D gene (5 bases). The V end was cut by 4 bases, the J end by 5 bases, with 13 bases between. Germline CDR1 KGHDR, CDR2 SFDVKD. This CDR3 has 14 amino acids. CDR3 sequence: CATSESGTSYGYTF. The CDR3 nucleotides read TGTGCCACCAGTGAATCCGGGACCTCTTATGGCTACACCTTC.

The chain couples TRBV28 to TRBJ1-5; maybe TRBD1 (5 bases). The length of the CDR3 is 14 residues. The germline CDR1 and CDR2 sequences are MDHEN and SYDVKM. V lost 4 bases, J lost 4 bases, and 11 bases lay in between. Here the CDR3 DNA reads TGTGCCAGCAGTTGGGACGTACGGAATCAGCCCCAGCATTTT. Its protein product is CASSWDVRNQPQHF.

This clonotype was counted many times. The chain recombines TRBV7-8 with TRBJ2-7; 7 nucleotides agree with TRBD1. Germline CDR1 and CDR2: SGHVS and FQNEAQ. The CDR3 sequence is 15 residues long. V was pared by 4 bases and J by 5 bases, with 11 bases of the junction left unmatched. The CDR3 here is CASSSYRGRVNEQYF. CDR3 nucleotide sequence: TGTGCCAGCAGCTCGTACAGGGGAAGGGTCAACGAGCAGTACTTC.

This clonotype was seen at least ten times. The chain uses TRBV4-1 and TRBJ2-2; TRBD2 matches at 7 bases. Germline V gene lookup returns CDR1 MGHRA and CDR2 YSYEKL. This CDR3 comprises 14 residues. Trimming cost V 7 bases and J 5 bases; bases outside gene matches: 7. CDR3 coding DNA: TGCGCCAGCAAAGGACTAGGCCCAACCGGGGAGCTGTTTTTT. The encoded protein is CASKGLGPTGELFF.

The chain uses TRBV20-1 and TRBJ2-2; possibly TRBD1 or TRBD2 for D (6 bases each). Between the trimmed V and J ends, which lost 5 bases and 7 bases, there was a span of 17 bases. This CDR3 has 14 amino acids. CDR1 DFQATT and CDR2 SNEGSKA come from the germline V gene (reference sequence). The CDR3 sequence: CSAAPRGLGGELFF. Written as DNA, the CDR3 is TGCAGTGCTGCGCCACGGGGGCTTGGCGGGGAGCTGTTTTTT.

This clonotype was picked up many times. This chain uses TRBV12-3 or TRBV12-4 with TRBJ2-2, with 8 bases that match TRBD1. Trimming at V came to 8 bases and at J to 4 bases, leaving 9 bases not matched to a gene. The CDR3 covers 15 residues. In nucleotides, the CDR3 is TGTGCCAGCCTAATCGGGACAGGAGCCACCGGGGAGCTGTTTTTT. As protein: CASLIGTGATGELFF.

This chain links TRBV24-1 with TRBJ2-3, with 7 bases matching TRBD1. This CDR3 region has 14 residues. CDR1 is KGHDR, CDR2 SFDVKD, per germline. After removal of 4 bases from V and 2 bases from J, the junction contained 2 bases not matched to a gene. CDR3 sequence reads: CATSEGGSTDTQYF. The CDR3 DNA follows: TGTGCCACCAGTGAAGGGGGCTCCACAGATACGCAGTATTTT.

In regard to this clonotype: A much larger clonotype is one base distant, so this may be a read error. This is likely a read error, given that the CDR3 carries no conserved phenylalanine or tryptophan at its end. The CDR3 DNA sequence: TGTGCCAGCAGTTATTTGACTAGTTTCTCCGAGCAGTACTCC. It translates to CASSYLTSFSEQYS. The chain combines TRBV6-9 with TRBJ2-7, with D perhaps matching TRBD2 (6 bases). The CDR3 consists of 14 residues. V dropped 1 base and J dropped 6 bases, with 13 bases sitting between them. Germline loops: CDR1 MNHGY, CDR2 SVAAGI.

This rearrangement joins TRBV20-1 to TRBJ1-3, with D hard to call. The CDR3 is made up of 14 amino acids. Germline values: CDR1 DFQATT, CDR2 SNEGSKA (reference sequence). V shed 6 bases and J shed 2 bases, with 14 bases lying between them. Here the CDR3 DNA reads TGCAGTGCCGCCCTAGACGGAACTGGAAACACCATATATTTT. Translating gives CSAALDGTGNTIYF.

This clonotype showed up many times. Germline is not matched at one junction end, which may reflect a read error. This CDR3 is CASSAGGETQYF. Written as DNA, the CDR3 is TGTGCCAGCAGCGCCGGGGGGGAGACCCAGTACTTC. The chain links TRBV10-1 to TRBJ2-5, with 7 nucleotides matching TRBD2. The CDR3 consists of 12 residues. Germline values: CDR1 WNHNN, CDR2 SYGVQD (reference sequence).

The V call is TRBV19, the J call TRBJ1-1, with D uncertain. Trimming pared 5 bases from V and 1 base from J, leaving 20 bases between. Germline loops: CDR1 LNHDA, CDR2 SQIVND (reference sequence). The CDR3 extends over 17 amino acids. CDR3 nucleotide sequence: TGTGCCAGTAGTGACCTAAGGCGGTCCGAAAAGAACACTGAAGCTTTCTTT. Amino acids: CASSDLRRSEKNTEAFF.

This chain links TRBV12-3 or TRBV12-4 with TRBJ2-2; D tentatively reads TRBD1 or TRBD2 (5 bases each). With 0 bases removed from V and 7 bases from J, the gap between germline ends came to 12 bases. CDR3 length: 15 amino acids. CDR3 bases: TGTGCCAGCAGTTTAGCCAGGGAGCGCGGCGGGGAGCTGTTTTTT. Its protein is CASSLARERGGELFF.

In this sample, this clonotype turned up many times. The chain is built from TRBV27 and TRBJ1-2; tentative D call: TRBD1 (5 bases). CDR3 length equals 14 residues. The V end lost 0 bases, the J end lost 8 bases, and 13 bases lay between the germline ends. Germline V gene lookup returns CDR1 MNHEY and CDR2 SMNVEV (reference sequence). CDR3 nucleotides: TGTGCCAGCAGTTTATCAGGGGTCTCGGGAGGCTACACCTTC. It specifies CASSLSGVSGGYTF.

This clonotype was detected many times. The CDR3 reads CASSAARDYEQYF. The CDR3, as DNA: TGTGCCAGCAGTGCGGCCCGGGACTACGAGCAGTACTTC. The chain joins TRBV2 to TRBJ2-7, with D possibly being TRBD2 (5 bases). Germline loops: CDR1 SNHLY, CDR2 FYNNEI. V dropped 4 bases and J dropped 3 bases, with 10 bases sitting between them. CDR3 length: 13 residues.

CDR3 DNA sequence: TGCGCCAGCAGCTTGCCCGGACAGGTTGCGTCTAGCACAGATACGCAGTATTTT. Translated, it gives CASSLPGQVASSTDTQYF. V usage is TRBV5-1 and J usage is TRBJ2-3; 7 nucleotides line up with TRBD1. The CDR3 is 18 amino acids. From germline, CDR1 is SGHRS and CDR2 YFSETQ. V lost 1 base, J lost 0 bases, and 11 bases stayed unmatched.